This TCR beta chain was identified in a study of glioma-infiltrating T cells after dendritic cell vaccination. Study information: Treatment, given 2003 to 2012, was autologous tumor lysate-pulsed dendritic cell vaccination.

Sequencing was performed with immunoSEQ multiplex PCR; in TCRdb, only in-frame clones are kept and a portion is missing. The table shows 65,000 to 90,000 clones, with about 80% occurring only once. The V and J ends lost 0 bases and 14 bases respectively, with 16 bases between them. This CDR3 spans 13 amino acids. Germline loops: CDR1 SGHTA, CDR2 FQGTGA. The input for sequencing was blood, taken before dendritic cell vaccination. The J gene is TRBJ1-2, the V gene TRBV7-3; the D gene is possibly TRBD1 (6 bases). The clonotype was recovered from a human donor with glioblastoma. The CDR3 sequence is CASSLTRQDRETF. In DNA form, the CDR3 reads TGTGCCAGCAGCTTAACTCGACAGGACCGCGAGACCTTC.